Listed below are T cell receptor beta chains from one sample, sequenced in a study of T cell responses to AZD1222 COVID-19 vaccine. TCRdb's table, derived via immunoSEQ multiplex PCR, lists solely in-frame clones and lacks some. This sample carries 120,000 or so clones, 85% to 90% of them seen once, and the ten largest clones take around 30%. The sequenced sample was peripheral blood, obtained on day 0 of AZD1222 vaccination. These receptors originate from an adult in good health. CDR3s include the opening cysteine and the closing phenylalanine or tryptophan. D genes are given only for firm matches. The listing skips clone size in some rows; elsewhere it reads once, few, many or a size class.

>.|.|TRBV12-5|TRBJ2-7
CASGLDRGYEQYF
TGTGCTAGTGGTTTGGACAGAGGATACGAGCAGTACTTC
>.|.|TRBV13|TRBJ1-2
CASSLPNYGYTF
TGTGCCAGCAGCTTACCGAACTATGGCTACACCTTC
>.|.|TRBV4-1|TRBJ2-5
CASSQDRRQETQYF
TGCGCCAGCAGCCAAGATCGGCGGCAAGAGACCCAGTACTTC
>.|.|TRBV19|TRBJ2-2
CASSIIPTGELFF
TGTGCCAGTAGTATTATCCCTACCGGGGAGCTGTTTTTT
>.|.|TRBV12-3/TRBV12-4|TRBJ2-7
CASSMDSSYEQYF
TGTGCCAGCAGTATGGATAGTTCCTACGAGCAGTACTTC
>.|.|TRBV12-5|TRBJ2-4
CASGSEGENIQYF
TGTGCTAGTGGTTCGGAGGGGGAAAACATTCAGTACTTC
>.|.|TRBV10-3|TRBJ1-5
CAISHTRDSNQPQHF
TGTGCCATCAGTCATACAAGGGATAGCAATCAGCCCCAGCATTTT
>.|.|TRBV3-1/TRBV3-2|TRBJ1-2
CASSQDTAIGGYTF
TGTGCCAGCAGCCAAGATACGGCAATTGGGGGCTACACCTTC
>.|.|TRBV7-7|TRBJ1-1
CASSLGRGSEAFF
TGTGCTAGCAGCCTCGGGAGAGGCAGTGAAGCTTTCTTT
>TRBD1|.|TRBV10-3|TRBJ2-2
CAITSGQGATGELFF
TGTGCCATCACATCGGGACAGGGGGCGACCGGGGAGCTGTTTTTT
>.|once|TRBV9|TRBJ1-1
CASSGGQSLAEAFF
TGTGCCAGCAGCGGAGGACAGAGTCTAGCTGAAGCTTTCTTT
>.|.|TRBV27|TRBJ2-7
CASSNSLYEQYF
TGTGCCAGCAGTAACTCCCTCTACGAGCAGTACTTC
>.|.|TRBV6-4|TRBJ2-5
CAGSVYPQETQYF
TGTGCCGGCAGTGTCTACCCCCAAGAGACCCAGTACTTC
>.|.|TRBV19|TRBJ1-3
CASSSDRYLSGNTIYF
TGTGCCAGTAGTTCCGACAGGTACCTCTCTGGAAACACCATATATTTT